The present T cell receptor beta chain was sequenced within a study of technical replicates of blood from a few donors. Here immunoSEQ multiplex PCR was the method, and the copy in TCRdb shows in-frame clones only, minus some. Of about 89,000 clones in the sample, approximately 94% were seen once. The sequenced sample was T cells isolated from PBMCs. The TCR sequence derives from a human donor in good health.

The CDR3 DNA sequence: TGTGCCTGGAGTGTGGGACAGGGTAGTCAGCCCCAGCATTTT. Residues: CAWSVGQGSQPQHF. The V gene is TRBV30, the J gene TRBJ1-5; 9 positions agree with TRBD1. This CDR3 is 14 amino acids long. J gave up 6 bases and V 0 bases, and 3 bases lay outside the gene matches. Germline V lookup: CDR1 GTSNPN, CDR2 SVGIG (reference sequence). The whole variable domain, filled in from reference TRBV30 and TRBJ1-5, reads SQTIHQWPATLVQPVGSPLSLECTVEGTSNPNLYWYRQAAGRGLQLLFYSVGIGQISSEVPQNLSASRPQDRQFILSSKKLLLSDSGFYLCAWSVGQGSQPQHFGDGTRLSIL.